The source of this T cell receptor (beta chain) is a study of T cell changes during pregnancy in multiple sclerosis. Germline loops: CDR1 MGHRA, CDR2 YSYEKL. The germline V and J ends were trimmed by 5 bases and 4 bases, with 15 bases remaining between them. The CDR3 has 15 amino acids. Using immunoSEQ multiplex PCR, the repertoire was profiled, and TCRdb retains in-frame clones only, with some absent. The sample includes about 77,000 clones, approximately 90% of them seen just once. The chain couples TRBV4-1 to TRBJ1-5; D might be TRBD1 (6 bases). This material consisted of peripheral blood, taken before pregnancy. This receptor was obtained from a female donor with multiple sclerosis, enrolled in a pregnancy study. CDR3 residues: CASSYPDRKNQPQHF. CDR3 DNA: TGCGCCAGCAGCTATCCAGACAGGAAGAATCAGCCCCAGCATTTT.